These T cell receptor beta chains were read from a single sample in a study of shared clonotypes between healthy human individuals. Some clones are missing from TCRdb's copy, which holds only in-frame ones; the method was immunoSEQ multiplex PCR. The sample has hundreds of thousands of clones; approximately 96% are singletons. The specimen was naive CD8+ T cells sorted from blood. These receptors were collected from a woman in her thirties in good health. Each CDR3 is given with its conserved first and last residue. D genes are given only for firm matches. Some rows have no size entry. The others give once, few or many, or a class for an expanded clone.

length	D	size	V	J	CDR3	DNA
15	TRBD1	-	TRBV7-9	TRBJ1-1	CASSAWTGGSTEAFF	TGTGCCAGCAGCGCCTGGACAGGGGGTAGCACTGAAGCTTTCTTT
18	-	-	TRBV10-1	TRBJ1-5	CAPLRFPPPAQSNQPQHF	TGCGCCCCCCTACGCTTCCCCCCCCCGGCCCAAAGCAATCAGCCCCAGCATTTT
15	-	few	TRBV7-9	TRBJ1-1	CASSLPTVMNTEAFF	TGTGCCAGCAGCTTACCGACTGTCATGAACACTGAAGCTTTCTTT
14	-	-	TRBV6-5	TRBJ1-1	CASRVPGRGTEAFF	TGTGCCAGCAGAGTCCCAGGACGGGGCACTGAAGCTTTCTTT
16	-	-	TRBV2	TRBJ2-7	CASSGELLNPTYEQYF	TGTGCCAGCAGTGGGGAGTTACTCAACCCCACCTACGAGCAGTACTTC
15	-	-	TRBV27	TRBJ2-4	CASPTWGQGLDIQYF	TGTGCCAGCCCGACTTGGGGCCAGGGTTTGGACATTCAGTACTTC
13	-	-	TRBV28	TRBJ2-3	CASRPQGADTQYF	TGTGCCAGCAGACCACAGGGAGCAGATACGCAGTATTTT
20	-	-	TRBV28	TRBJ2-7	CASSSHTTLSAAHPRYEQYF	TGTGCCAGCAGTTCCCATACTACCCTGTCAGCGGCCCATCCCCGCTACGAGCAGTACTTC
12	-	-	TRBV7-9	TRBJ2-7	CASSSGAYEQYF	TGTGCCAGCAGCAGCGGAGCCTACGAGCAGTACTTC
14	TRBD2	once	TRBV7-8	TRBJ2-7	CASSEGSGAYEQYF	TGTGCCAGCAGCGAGGGCAGCGGGGCCTACGAGCAGTACTTC
14	-	-	TRBV6-1	TRBJ1-5	CASGKTGPNQPQHF	TGTGCCAGCGGAAAAACGGGACCCAATCAGCCCCAGCATTTT
17	TRBD2	-	TRBV13	TRBJ2-3	CASSFPSLAESTDTQYF	TGTGCCAGCAGCTTTCCCTCCCTAGCGGAGTCCACAGATACGCAGTATTTT
15	TRBD2	-	TRBV19	TRBJ2-2	CASRVAGEGTGELFF	TGTGCCAGTAGGGTAGCGGGAGAGGGTACCGGGGAGCTGTTTTTT
13	-	-	TRBV6-5	TRBJ1-1	CASSYGGGTEAFF	TGTGCCAGCAGTTACGGGGGCGGGACTGAAGCTTTCTTT
14	-	-	TRBV6-5	TRBJ2-1	CASSYAEIYNEQFF	TGTGCCAGCAGTTATGCGGAAATCTACAATGAGCAGTTCTTC
14	TRBD2	-	TRBV28	TRBJ2-1	CASSSTAGYNEQFF	TGTGCCAGCAGTTCGACAGCGGGATACAATGAGCAGTTCTTC
15	TRBD1	-	TRBV27	TRBJ2-1	CASSFLGQGFYEQFF	TGTGCCAGCAGTTTTCTCGGACAGGGGTTCTATGAGCAGTTCTTC
15	-	-	TRBV19	TRBJ2-7	CASSIVGESSYEQYF	TGTGCCAGTAGTATAGTTGGGGAATCGTCCTACGAGCAGTACTTC
13	-	-	TRBV27	TRBJ2-4	CASSLAVGNIQYF	TGTGCCAGCAGTTTAGCCGTTGGAAACATTCAGTACTTC
11	-	-	TRBV19	TRBJ2-1	CATDYYNEQFF	TGTGCCACGGACTACTACAATGAGCAGTTCTTC
14	-	-	TRBV4-1	TRBJ1-1	CASSQDSRGTEAFF	TGCGCCAGCAGCCAAGATAGCAGGGGCACTGAAGCTTTCTTT
15	-	-	TRBV25-1	TRBJ1-1	CASSEFTGGVLGAFF	TGTGCCAGCAGTGAATTTACCGGGGGAGTCCTGGGGGCTTTCTTT
15	-	-	TRBV11-2	TRBJ2-2	CASSLLEGITGELFF	TGTGCCAGCAGCTTATTAGAGGGGATCACCGGGGAGCTGTTTTTT
14	TRBD2	-	TRBV6-5	TRBJ2-7	CASRSSGRFNEQYF	TGTGCCAGCAGGTCTAGCGGGAGATTCAACGAGCAGTACTTC
16	-	-	TRBV10-1	TRBJ1-5	CASSVIREHGNQPQHF	TGCGCCAGCAGTGTCATCCGGGAACACGGCAATCAGCCCCAGCATTTT
13	-	-	TRBV7-9	TRBJ2-7	CASSLGVDYEQYF	TGTGCCAGCAGCTTAGGAGTGGACTACGAGCAGTACTTC
16	-	-	TRBV30	TRBJ1-1	CAWVNSGVSLGTEAFF	TGTGCCTGGGTGAACTCGGGAGTGAGCCTAGGCACTGAAGCTTTCTTT
12	TRBD1	-	TRBV2	TRBJ1-1	CASRGQPTEAFF	TGTGCCAGCAGGGGACAGCCCACTGAAGCTTTCTTT
17	-	-	TRBV27	TRBJ2-5	CASSQKLGGEDGETQYF	TGTGCCAGCAGCCAAAAGTTGGGGGGAGAGGACGGGGAGACCCAGTACTTC